The clone carrying this T cell receptor beta chain was recorded a few times. Antigen unknown. The library was made from cDNA and included unique molecular identifiers. Some 500,000 cDNA molecules were recovered from an input of roughly 0.85 to 10 million T cells. TCRdb ran MiXCR on the PCR reads and lists one entry per CDR3 protein. The data show hundreds of thousands of distinct CDR3 sequences, approximately 30% seen once. The data stem from a study of post-analysis software for immune sequencing data. Turning to the study itself: Included courses were relapsing-remitting and secondary progressive multiple sclerosis; progressive-relapsing multiple sclerosis was also included. General observations from the study: Those samples that were prepared in the same batch co-clustered strongly by F measure. Five TRBV segments, including TRBV5-6, TRBV5-1 and TRBV20-1, were more frequent in patients than controls. A significant reduction in normalized Chao1 diversity was observed in multiple sclerosis patients versus controls.

With 6 bases clipped from V and 0 bases from J, the junction kept 20 bases outside the gene matches. Germline V gene data show CDR1 as KGHSH and CDR2 as LQKENI. This CDR3 has 20 residues. The sequenced sample was blood. The receptor comes from a girl between 10 and 17 years old with multiple sclerosis. V and J are TRBV18 and TRBJ1-1; 9 bases map to TRBD1. The CDR3 coding sequence is TGTGCCAGCTCTCGGGGGGACAGGGCCGACTCAGGTCTTATGAACACTGAAGCTTTCTTT. This translates into CASSRGDRADSGLMNTEAFF.